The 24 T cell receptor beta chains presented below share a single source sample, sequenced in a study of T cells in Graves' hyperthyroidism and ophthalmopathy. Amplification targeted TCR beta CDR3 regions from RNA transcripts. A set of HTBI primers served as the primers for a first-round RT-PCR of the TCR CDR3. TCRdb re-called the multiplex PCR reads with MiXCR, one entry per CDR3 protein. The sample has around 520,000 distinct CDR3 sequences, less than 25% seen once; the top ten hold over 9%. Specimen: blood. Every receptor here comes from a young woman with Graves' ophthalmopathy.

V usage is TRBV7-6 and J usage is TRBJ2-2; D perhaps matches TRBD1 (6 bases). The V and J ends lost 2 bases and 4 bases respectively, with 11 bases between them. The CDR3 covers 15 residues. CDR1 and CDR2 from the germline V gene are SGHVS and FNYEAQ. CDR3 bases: TGTGCCAGCAGCTTAACCCAGGGGTCCACCGGGGAGCTGTTTTTT. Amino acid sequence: CASSLTQGSTGELFF.

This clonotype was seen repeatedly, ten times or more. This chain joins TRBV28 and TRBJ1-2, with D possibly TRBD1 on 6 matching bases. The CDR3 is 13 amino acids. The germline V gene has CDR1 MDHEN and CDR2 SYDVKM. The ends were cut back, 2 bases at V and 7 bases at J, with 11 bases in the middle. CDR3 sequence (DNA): TGTGCCAGCAGTTTAGACAGGTCGGGTGGCTACACCTTC. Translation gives CASSLDRSGGYTF.

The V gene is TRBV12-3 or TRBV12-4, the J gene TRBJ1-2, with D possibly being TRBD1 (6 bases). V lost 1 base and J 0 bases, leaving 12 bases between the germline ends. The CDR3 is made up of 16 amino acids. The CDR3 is CASSLDPKGANYGYTF. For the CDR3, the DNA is TGTGCCAGCAGTTTAGATCCGAAGGGGGCTAACTATGGCTACACCTTC.

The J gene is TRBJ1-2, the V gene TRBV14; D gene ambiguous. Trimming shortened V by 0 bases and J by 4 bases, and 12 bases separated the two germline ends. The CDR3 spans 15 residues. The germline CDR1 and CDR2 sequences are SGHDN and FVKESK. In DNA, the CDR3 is TGTGCCAGCAGCCAAGATCGGCAGGCAGGCTATGGCTACACCTTC. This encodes CASSQDRQAGYGYTF.

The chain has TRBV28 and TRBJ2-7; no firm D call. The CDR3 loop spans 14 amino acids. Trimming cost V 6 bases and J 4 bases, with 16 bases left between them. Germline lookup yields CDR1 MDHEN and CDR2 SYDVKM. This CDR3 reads CASSSRSSIYEQYF. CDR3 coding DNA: TGTGCCAGCAGCTCTCGTTCCAGTATATACGAGCAGTACTTC.

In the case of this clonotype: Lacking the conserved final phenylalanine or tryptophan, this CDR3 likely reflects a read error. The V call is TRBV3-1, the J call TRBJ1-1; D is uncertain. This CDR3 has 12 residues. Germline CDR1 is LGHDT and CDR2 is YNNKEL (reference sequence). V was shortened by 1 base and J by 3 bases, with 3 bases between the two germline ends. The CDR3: CASSQADTEAFL. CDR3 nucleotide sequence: TGTGCCAGCAGCCAAGCCGACACTGAAGCTTTCCTT.

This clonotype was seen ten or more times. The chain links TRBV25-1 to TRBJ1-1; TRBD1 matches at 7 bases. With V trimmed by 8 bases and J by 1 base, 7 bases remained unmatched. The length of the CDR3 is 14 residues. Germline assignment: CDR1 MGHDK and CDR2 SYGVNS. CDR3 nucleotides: TGTGCCAGCGCCGAGACAGGGCGGAACACTGAAGCTTTCTTT. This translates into CASAETGRNTEAFF.

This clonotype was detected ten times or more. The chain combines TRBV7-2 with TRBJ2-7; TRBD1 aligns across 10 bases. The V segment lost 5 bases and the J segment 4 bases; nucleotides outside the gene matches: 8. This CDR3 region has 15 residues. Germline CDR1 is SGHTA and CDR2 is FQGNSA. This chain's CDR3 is CASSQDRGAFYEQYF. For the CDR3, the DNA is TGTGCCAGCAGCCAGGACAGGGGGGCGTTTTACGAGCAGTACTTC.

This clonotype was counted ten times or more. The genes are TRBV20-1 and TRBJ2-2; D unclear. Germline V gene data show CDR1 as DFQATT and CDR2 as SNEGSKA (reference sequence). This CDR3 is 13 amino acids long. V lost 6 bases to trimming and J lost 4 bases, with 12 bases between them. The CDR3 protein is CSALLHGTGELFF. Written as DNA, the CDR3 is TGCAGTGCCCTCCTCCACGGCACCGGGGAGCTGTTTTTT.

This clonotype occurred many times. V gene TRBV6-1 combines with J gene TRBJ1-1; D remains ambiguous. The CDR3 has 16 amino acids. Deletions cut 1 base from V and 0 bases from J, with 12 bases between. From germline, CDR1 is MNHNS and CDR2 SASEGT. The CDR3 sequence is CASSEGYPGMNTEAFF. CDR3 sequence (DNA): TGTGCCAGCAGTGAAGGGTACCCTGGAATGAACACTGAAGCTTTCTTT.

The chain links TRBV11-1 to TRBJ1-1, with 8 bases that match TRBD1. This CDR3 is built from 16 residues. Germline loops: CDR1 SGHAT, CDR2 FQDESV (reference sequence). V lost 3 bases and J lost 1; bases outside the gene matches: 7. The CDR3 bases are TGTGCCAGCAGCTTCCCGACAGGGGCAACGAACACTGAAGCTTTCTTT. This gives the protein CASSFPTGATNTEAFF. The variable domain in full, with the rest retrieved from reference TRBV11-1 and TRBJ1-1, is EAEVAQSPRYKITEKSQAVAFWCDPISGHATLYWYRQILGQGPELLVQFQDESVVDDSQLPKDRFSAERLKGVDSTLKIQPAELGDSAMYLCASSFPTGATNTEAFFGQGTRLTVV.

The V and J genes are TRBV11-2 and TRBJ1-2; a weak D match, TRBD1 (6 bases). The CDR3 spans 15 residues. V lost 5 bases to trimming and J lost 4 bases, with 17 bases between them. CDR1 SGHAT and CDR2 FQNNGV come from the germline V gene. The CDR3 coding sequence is TGTGCCAGCAGCACGACTGGACAGACCCGCTATGGCTACACCTTC. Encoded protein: CASSTTGQTRYGYTF. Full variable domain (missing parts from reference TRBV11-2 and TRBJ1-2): EAGVAQSPRYKIIEKRQSVAFWCNPISGHATLYWYQQILGQGPKLLIQFQNNGVVDDSQLPKDRFSAERLKGVDSTLKIQPAKLEDSAVYLCASSTTGQTRYGYTFGSGTRLTVV.

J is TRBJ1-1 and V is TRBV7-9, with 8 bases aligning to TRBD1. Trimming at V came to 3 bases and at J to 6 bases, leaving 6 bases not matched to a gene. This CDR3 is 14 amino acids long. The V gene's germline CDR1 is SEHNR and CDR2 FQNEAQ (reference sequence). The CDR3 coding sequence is TGTGCCAGCAGCTTTCCAGGGGGCGACCCTGAAGCTTTCTTT. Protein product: CASSFPGGDPEAFF. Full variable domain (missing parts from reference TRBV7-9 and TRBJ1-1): DTGVSQNPRHKITKRGQNVTFRCDPISEHNRLYWYRQTLGQGPEFLTYFQNEAQLEKSRLLSDRFSAERPKGSFSTLEIQRTEQGDSAMYLCASSFPGGDPEAFFGQGTRLTVV.

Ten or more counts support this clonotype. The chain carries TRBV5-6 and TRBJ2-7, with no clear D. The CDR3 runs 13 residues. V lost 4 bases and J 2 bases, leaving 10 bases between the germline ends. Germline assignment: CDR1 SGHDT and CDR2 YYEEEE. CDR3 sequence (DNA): TGTGCCAGCAGCCTAGACATACCCTACGAGCAGTACTTC. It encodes CASSLDIPYEQYF.

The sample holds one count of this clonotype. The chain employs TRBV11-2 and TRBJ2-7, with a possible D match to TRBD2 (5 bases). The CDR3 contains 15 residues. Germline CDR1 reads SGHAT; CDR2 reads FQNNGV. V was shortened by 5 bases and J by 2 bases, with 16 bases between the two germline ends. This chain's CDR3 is CASSPGGRLAYEQYF. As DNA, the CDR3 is TGTGCCAGCAGCCCCGGAGGACGACTTGCCTACGAGCAGTACTTC.

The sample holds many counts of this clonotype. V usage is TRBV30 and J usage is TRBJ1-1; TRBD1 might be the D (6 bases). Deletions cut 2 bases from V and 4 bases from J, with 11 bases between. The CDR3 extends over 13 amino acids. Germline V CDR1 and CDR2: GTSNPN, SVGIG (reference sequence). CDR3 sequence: CAWSRQEITEAFF. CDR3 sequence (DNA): TGTGCCTGGAGTCGACAGGAAATCACTGAAGCTTTCTTT.

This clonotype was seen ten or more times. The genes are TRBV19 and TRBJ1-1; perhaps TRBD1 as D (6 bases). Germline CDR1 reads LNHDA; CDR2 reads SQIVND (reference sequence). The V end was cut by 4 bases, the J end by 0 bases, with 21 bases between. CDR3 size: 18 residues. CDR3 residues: CASSRKLNRVGMNTEAFF. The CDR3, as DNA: TGTGCCAGTAGTAGAAAACTTAACAGGGTGGGCATGAACACTGAAGCTTTCTTT.

DNA for the CDR3: TGTGCCAGCAGCTTGACTAGCGGGAGGGATTTCAGCTCCTACGAGCAGTACTTC. It yields the protein CASSLTSGRDFSSYEQYF. The V gene is TRBV28, the J gene TRBJ2-7; 14 bases line up with TRBD2. The V segment lost 6 bases and the J segment 0 bases; nucleotides outside the gene matches: 10. There are 18 residues in the CDR3. Germline-derived CDR1 and CDR2 are MDHEN and SYDVKM.

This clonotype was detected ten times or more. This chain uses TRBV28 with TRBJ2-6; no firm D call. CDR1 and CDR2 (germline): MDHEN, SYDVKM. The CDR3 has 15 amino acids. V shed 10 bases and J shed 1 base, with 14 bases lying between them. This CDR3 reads CATGPHSSGANVLTF. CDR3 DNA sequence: TGTGCCACCGGACCCCACTCTTCTGGGGCCAACGTCCTGACTTTC.

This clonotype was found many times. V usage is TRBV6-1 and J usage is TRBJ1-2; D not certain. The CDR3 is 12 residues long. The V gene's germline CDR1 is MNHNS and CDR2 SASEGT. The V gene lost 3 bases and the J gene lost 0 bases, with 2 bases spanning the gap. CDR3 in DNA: TGTGCCAGCAGTGACACTAACTATGGCTACACCTTC. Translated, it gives CASSDTNYGYTF.

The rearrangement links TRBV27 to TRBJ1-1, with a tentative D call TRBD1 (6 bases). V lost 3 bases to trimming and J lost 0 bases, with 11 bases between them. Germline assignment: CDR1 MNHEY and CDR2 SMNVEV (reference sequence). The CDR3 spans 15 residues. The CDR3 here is CASSLIGQLNTEAFF. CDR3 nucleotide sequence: TGTGCCAGCAGTTTGATCGGACAGTTGAACACTGAAGCTTTCTTT.

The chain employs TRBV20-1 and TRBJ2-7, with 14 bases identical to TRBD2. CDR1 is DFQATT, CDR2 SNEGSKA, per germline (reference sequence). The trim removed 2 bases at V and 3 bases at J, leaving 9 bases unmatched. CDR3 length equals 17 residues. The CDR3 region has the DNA TGCAGTGCTAGACCTATGACTAGCGGGGGGGCCGACTACGAGCAGTACTTC. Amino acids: CSARPMTSGGADYEQYF.

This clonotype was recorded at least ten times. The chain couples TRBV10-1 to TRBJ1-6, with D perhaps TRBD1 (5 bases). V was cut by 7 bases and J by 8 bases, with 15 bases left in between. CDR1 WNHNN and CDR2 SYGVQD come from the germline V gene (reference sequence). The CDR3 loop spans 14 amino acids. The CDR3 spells CASTKDPRDSPLHF. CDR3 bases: TGCGCCAGCACCAAGGACCCCAGGGATTCACCCCTCCACTTT.

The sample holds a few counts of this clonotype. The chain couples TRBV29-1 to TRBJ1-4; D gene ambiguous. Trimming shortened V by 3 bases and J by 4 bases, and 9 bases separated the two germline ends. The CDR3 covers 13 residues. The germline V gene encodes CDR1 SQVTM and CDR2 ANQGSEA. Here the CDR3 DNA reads TGCAGCGTTGATTTCGGGGATAATGAAAAACTGTTTTTT. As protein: CSVDFGDNEKLFF.